Sequencing of this T cell receptor beta chain was carried out in a study of tumor-infiltrating lymphocytes in primary liver carcinoma. Without any cell sorting, about 18-30 mg of bulk tissue yielded co-extracted RNA and DNA. Primary liver carcinoma, confirmed by histopathology, was surgically resected. Sampling was performed at five separate regions of each tumor. TCR beta cDNA was reverse-transcribed from 500 to 550 ng of total RNA. The reaction used a constant-region primer and ProtoScript II reverse transcriptase. Sequencing libraries for TCR beta derived from three nested multiplex PCR rounds that used slightly modified ARM-PCR. TRBV1-TRBV30 forward primers paired with a C-beta reverse primer drove the first two PCR rounds, about 9 cycles each. From the multiplex PCR reads, TCRdb called clonotypes with MiXCR, one entry per CDR3 protein. The top ten clones hold 40% of a sample with roughly 20,000 distinct CDR3 sequences, about 79% of them seen once.

Study-wide results and caveats: Merely about 7-25% of top clones occurred in all five tumor regions. Less overlap was seen in tumor-adjacent and tumor-blood pairs than in tumor region pairs.

On this clonotype: Its target is unknown.

Germline values: CDR1 MNHNS, CDR2 SASEGT. The CDR3 length is 14 residues. V lost 4 bases, J lost 9 bases, and 16 bases lay in between. Material: liver tumor tissue from sampling region 1. The sample's subset: tumor region T1, superior pole. The receptor comes from a woman aged 25 to 45 with primary liver carcinoma and hepatitis B virus infection. The V and J genes are TRBV6-1 and TRBJ1-3; D call uncertain. Here the CDR3 reads CASSGAVSLSTIYF. The CDR3 DNA reads as TGTGCCAGCAGTGGGGCTGTCTCTCTAAGCACCATATATTTT.